One TCR beta chain is described in this entry. This record belongs to a study of blood T cell repertoires in COVID-19. Across the study: Samples taken during acute and convalescent COVID-19 were collected in the United States, Italy and Spain. PBMCs, B-cell-depleted T cells, or T cells provided the cDNA or gDNA that made up the material.

Germline V gives CDR1 LGHNA, CDR2 YSLEER. CDR3 size: 16 residues. Trimming left V 0 bases short and J 3 bases short, with 14 bases between. Under the authors' procedure: Quantification of nucleated cells was approximated via reference gene primer amplification. Sequencing was performed with immunoSEQ multiplex PCR; in TCRdb, only in-frame clones are kept and a portion is missing. V and J calls and clone size are copied from that table; D and trimming were computed from the DNA. The sample lists approximately 76,000 clones, around 79% occurring once. The chain carries TRBV4-3 and TRBJ1-2; a possible D gene is TRBD1 (5 bases). Sample: peripheral blood. This TCR was sampled from a man aged 50-59 years with acute or convalescent COVID-19. The CDR3 nucleotides read TGCGCCAGCAGCCAAGATTACGGGGGACCTTACTATGGCTACACCTTC. This gives the protein CASSQDYGGPYYGYTF.